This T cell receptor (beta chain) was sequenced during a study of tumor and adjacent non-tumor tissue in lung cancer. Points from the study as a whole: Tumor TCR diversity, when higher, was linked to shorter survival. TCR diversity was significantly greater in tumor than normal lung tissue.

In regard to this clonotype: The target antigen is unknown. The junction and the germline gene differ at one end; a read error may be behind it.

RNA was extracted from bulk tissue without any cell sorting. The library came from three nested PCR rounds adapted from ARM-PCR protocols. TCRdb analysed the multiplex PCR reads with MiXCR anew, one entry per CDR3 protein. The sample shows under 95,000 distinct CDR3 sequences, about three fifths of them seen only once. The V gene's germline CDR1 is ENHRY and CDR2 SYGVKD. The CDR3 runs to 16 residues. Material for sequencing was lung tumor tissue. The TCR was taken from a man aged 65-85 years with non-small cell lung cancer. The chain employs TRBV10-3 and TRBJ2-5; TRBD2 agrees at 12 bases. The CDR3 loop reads CAISEGLAGLQETQCF. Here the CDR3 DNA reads TGTGCCATCAGTGAGGGACTAGCGGGGCTCCAAGAGACCCAGTGCTTC.